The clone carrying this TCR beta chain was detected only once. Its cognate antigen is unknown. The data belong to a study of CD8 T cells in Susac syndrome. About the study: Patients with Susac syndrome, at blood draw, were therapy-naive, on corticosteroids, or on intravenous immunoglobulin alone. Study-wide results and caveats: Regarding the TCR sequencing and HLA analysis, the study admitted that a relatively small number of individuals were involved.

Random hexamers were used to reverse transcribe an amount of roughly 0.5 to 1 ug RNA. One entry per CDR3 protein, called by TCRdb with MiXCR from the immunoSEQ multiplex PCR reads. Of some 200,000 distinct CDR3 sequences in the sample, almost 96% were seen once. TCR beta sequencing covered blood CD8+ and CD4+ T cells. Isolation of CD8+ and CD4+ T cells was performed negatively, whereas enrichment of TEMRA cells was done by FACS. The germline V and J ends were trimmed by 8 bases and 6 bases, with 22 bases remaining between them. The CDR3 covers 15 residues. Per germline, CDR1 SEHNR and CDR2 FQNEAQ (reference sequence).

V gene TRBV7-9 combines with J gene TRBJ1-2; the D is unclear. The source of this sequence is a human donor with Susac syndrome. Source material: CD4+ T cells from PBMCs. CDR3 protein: CASSELGSQTNGYTF. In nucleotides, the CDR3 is TGTGCCAGCTCCGAACTGGGGTCCCAAACGAATGGCTACACCTTC. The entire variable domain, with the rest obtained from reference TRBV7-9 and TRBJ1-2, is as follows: DTGVSQNPRHKITKRGQNVTFRCDPISEHNRLYWYRQTLGQGPEFLTYFQNEAQLEKSRLLSDRFSAERPKGSFSTLEIQRTEQGDSAMYLCASSELGSQTNGYTFGSGTRLTVV.